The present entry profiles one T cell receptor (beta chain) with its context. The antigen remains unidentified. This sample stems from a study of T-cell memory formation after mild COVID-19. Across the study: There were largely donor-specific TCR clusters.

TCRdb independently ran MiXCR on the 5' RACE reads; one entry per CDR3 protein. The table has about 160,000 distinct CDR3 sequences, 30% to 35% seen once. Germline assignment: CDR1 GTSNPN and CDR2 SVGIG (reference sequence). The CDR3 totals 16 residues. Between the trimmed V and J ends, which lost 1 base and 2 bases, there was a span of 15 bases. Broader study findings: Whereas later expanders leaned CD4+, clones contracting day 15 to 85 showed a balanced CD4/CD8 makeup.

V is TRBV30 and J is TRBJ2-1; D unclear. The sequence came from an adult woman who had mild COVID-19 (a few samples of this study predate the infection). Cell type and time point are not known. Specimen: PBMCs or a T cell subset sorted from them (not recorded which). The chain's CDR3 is CAWSGPTLLAYNEQFF. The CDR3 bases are TGTGCCTGGAGTGGCCCCACGTTATTGGCCTACAATGAGCAGTTCTTC.